This T cell receptor beta chain was found in a study of blood T cells in healthy people across ages. Study-level background: Template switching picked up about one barcoded beta molecule for each two T cells.

Each donor had around 9.8 milliliters of peripheral blood drawn. The V end was cut by 3 bases, the J end by 6 bases, with 11 bases between. Per the germline V gene, CDR1 is DFQATT and CDR2 is SNEGSKA (reference sequence). This CDR3 region has 12 residues. On this clonotype: Its antigen remains unidentified.

Study-wide results and limits: CMV infection status of these donors was not known. It was not possible, with unsorted PBMCs, to conclusively compare naive and antigen-experienced cells.

Alongside a J-beta primer mix, a sample-barcoded 5' primer served in a second PCR lasting roughly 6 to 12 cycles. TCRdb re-analysed the 5' RACE reads in MiXCR, keeping a single row per CDR3 protein. The table includes more than 1.4 million distinct CDR3 sequences, 40% to 50% detected once. The sample was blood. This receptor was identified in a woman between 18 and 29 years old in good health. The chain combines TRBV20-1 with TRBJ1-1, with TRBD1 as a possible D gene (5 bases). This CDR3 is CSARQGIPEAFF. DNA of the CDR3: TGCAGTGCTAGGCAGGGTATCCCTGAAGCTTTCTTT.